These T cell receptor beta chains were read from a single sample in a study of molecular identifiers for immune sequencing clone quantification. Each CDR3 protein gets one entry after TCRdb re-called the PCR reads with MiXCR. The table includes tens of thousands of distinct CDR3 sequences, around 25% detected once. The sequencing input was naive CD8+ T cells from blood, with Jurkat cell RNA spiked in. The origin of the receptors is a human donor in good health. Some libraries in this study had Jurkat cell RNA spiked in. Both conserved end residues are part of each CDR3. D genes are given only for firm matches. The listing skips clone size in some rows; elsewhere it reads once, few, many or a size class.

V gene	J gene	D gene	clone size	CDR3 DNA	CDR3 protein
TRBV6-2/TRBV6-3	TRBJ2-5	TRBD2	many	TGTGCCAGCAGTAACCCTCTAGCGGGAGTTCACCAAGAGACCCAGTACTTC	CASSNPLAGVHQETQYF
TRBV3-1	TRBJ1-5	NA	many	TGTGCCAGCAGCCAGGGATTTAATCAGCCCCAGCATTTT	CASSQGFNQPQHF
TRBV19	TRBJ2-7	TRBD1	NA	TGTGCTAGTAGTCCAAGGACAGGTGCCTACGAGCAGTACTTC	CASSPRTGAYEQYF
TRBV29-1	TRBJ2-7	NA	many	TGCAGCGTGAGACAGGATGCCTACGAGCAGTACTTC	CSVRQDAYEQYF
TRBV5-1	TRBJ2-1	TRBD2	NA	TGCGCCAGCACCCCGTTAGGGACTAGCGGGAGTTTTGAGCAGTTCTTC	CASTPLGTSGSFEQFF
TRBV30	TRBJ2-7	NA	NA	TGTGCCTGGAGTCGAGACCGGGTAAGGTACGTGCAGTACTTC	CAWSRDRVRYVQYF
TRBV14	TRBJ2-4	NA	many	TGTGCCAGCAGCCAAGATTGGACGGGAGCCAAAAACATTCAGTACTTC	CASSQDWTGAKNIQYF
TRBV14	TRBJ2-3	NA	many	TGTGCCAGCAGCCAAGAAGATTGGAGCACAGATACGCAGTATTTT	CASSQEDWSTDTQYF
TRBV7-6	TRBJ2-5	NA	few	TGTGCCAGCAGCTTAAACCCGGGAACCCAAGAGACCCAGTACTTC	CASSLNPGTQETQYF
TRBV25-1	TRBJ2-5	NA	NA	TGTGCCAGCAGTGAGGATCTGGCGCGGGTCGGGGAGCCCCAGTACTTC	CASSEDLARVGEPQYF
TRBV11-3	TRBJ2-7	NA	many	TGTGCCAGCAGCTTAGCTAGCGAAGCCTACGAGCAGTACTTC	CASSLASEAYEQYF
TRBV20-1	TRBJ1-1	TRBD1	many	TGCAGTGCTAGAGGGGACAGTAGGATTGAGTACACTGAAGCTTTCTTT	CSARGDSRIEYTEAFF
TRBV4-3	TRBJ1-3	NA	many	TGCGCCAGCAGCCAAGAGGCGGGTCTTGGAAACACCATATATTTT	CASSQEAGLGNTIYF
TRBV4-3	TRBJ2-1	TRBD2	NA	TGCGCCAGCAGCAGCGTTAGCGGGGATTACAGGGTCGAGCAGTTCTTC	CASSSVSGDYRVEQFF
TRBV6-2/TRBV6-3	TRBJ2-7	NA	many	TGTGCCAGCAGCTTCCTTTCGGTTGGGGAGCAGTACTTC	CASSFLSVGEQYF
TRBV5-1	TRBJ2-3	NA	many	TGCGCCAGCAGCTGGACGGATTTTGAGCAGTATTTT	CASSWTDFEQYF
TRBV4-3	TRBJ1-4	NA	many	TGCGCCAGCAGCCAAAAGGGACCATACTTCGCAACTAATGAAAAACTGTTTTTT	CASSQKGPYFATNEKLFF
TRBV6-6	TRBJ2-3	TRBD2	many	TGTGCCAGCAGTTACACAAACCTAGCGGGAGGGCGTGCAGATACGCAGTATTTT	CASSYTNLAGGRADTQYF
TRBV25-1	TRBJ2-3	NA	many	TGTGCCAGCAGTCAAATCCGACAGGCGGGCGCAGATACGCAGTATTTT	CASSQIRQAGADTQYF
TRBV6-2/TRBV6-3	TRBJ2-1	NA	NA	TGTGCCAGCAACACACAAGAGATAGGTAACAATGAGCAGTTCTTC	CASNTQEIGNNEQFF
TRBV5-1	TRBJ2-7	TRBD1	many	TGCGCCAGCAGCCCGGGACAGGGGATTAGCTCCTACGAGCAGTACTTC	CASSPGQGISSYEQYF
TRBV20-1	TRBJ2-3	TRBD2	few	TGCAGTGCGCCACGTATCGGAGCGGGGCCTACAGATACGCAGTATTTT	CSAPRIGAGPTDTQYF
TRBV7-2	TRBJ2-1	NA	many	TGTGCCAGCAGCCTAATCGGGACGACCTACAATGAGCAGTTCTTC	CASSLIGTTYNEQFF
TRBV30	TRBJ2-5	TRBD2	many	TGTGCCTGGAGGACTAGCGGGGACGAGACCCAGTACTTC	CAWRTSGDETQYF
TRBV12-5	TRBJ2-5	NA	many	TGTGCTAGTGGTTTGGGGACGACAGCCCAAGAGACCCAGTACTTC	CASGLGTTAQETQYF
TRBV7-6	TRBJ2-5	NA	many	TGTGCCAGCAGCTTAGCTACACAGGAGACACAAGAGACCCAGTACTTC	CASSLATQETQETQYF